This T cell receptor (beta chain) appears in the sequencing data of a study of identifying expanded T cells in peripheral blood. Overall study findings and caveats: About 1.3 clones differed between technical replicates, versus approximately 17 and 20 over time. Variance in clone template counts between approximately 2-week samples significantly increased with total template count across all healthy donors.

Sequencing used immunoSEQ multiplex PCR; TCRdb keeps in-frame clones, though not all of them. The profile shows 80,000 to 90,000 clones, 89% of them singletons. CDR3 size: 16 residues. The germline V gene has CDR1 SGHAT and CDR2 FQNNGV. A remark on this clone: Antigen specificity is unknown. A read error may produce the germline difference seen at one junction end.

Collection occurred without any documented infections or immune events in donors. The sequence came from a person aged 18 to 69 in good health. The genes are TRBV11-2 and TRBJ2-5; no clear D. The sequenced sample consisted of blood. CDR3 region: CASSLELIVAQETQYF. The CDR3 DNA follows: TGTGCCAGCAGCCTAGAACTAATAGTGGCCCAAGAGACCCAGTACTTC.